This T cell receptor beta chain is drawn from a study of T cell responses to AZD1222 COVID-19 vaccine. Profiled with immunoSEQ multiplex PCR; TCRdb holds only in-frame clones, not every one. The repertoire has 84,000 or so clones, around nine tenths of them found once; the top ten carry roughly 5.5%. The CDR3 length is 14 residues. With 0 bases removed from V and 8 bases from J, the gap between germline ends came to 9 bases. Germline V gene lookup returns CDR1 SGHKS and CDR2 YYEKEE (reference sequence). This chain uses TRBV5-5 with TRBJ1-6; no clear D gene. Source: peripheral blood, taken on day 0 of MenACWY control vaccination. The TCR sequence derives from an adult in good health. The CDR3 reads CASSLEGWDSPLHF. CDR3 bases: TGTGCCAGCAGCTTGGAAGGTTGGGATTCACCCCTCCACTTT.